The text below deals with one T cell receptor (beta chain). Antigen: not known. Via MiXCR, TCRdb re-called the reads, giving one row per CDR3 protein. The sample holds roughly 630,000 distinct CDR3 sequences; roughly a quarter are singletons and the top ten take 8%. This record belongs to a study of T cell repertoires in cytomegalovirus infection. Study background: Indications came from public TCR beta signatures; they pointed to CMV infection and to a matching HLA type.

Broader study findings: Ex vivo, HLA-C-restricted CMV-specific TCR beta clonotypes prevailed over the rest of the response. Carriers of CMV and the relevant HLA type were discriminated by public TCR beta frequency.

The sequence was obtained from a human donor in good health (CMV status not recorded). Some clones in this sample may be carry-over from other donors' samples. The sample taken for sequencing was CD8+ T cells from PBMCs.

CDR3: CASSDGGGTQYF. For the CDR3, the DNA is TGTGCCAGCAGTGACGGAGGAGGGACCCAGTACTTC. J is TRBJ2-5 and V is TRBV2, with D perhaps TRBD2 (5 bases). CDR1 is SNHLY and CDR2 is FYNNEI in the germline V gene. The CDR3 sequence is 12 residues long. V was cut by 3 bases and J by 7 bases, with 9 bases left in between.